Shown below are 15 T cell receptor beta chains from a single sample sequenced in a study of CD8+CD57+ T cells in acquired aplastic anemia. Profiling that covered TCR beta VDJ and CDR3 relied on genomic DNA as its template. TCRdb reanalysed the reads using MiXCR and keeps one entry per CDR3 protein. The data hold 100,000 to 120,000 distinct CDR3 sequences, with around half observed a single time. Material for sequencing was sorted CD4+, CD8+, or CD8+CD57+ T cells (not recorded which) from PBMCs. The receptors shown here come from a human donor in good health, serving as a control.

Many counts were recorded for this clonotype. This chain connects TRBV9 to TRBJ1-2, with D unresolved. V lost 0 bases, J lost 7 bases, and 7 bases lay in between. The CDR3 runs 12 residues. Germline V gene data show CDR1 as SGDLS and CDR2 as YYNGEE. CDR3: CASSVESGGYTF. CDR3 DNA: TGTGCCAGCAGCGTAGAAAGCGGTGGCTACACCTTC.

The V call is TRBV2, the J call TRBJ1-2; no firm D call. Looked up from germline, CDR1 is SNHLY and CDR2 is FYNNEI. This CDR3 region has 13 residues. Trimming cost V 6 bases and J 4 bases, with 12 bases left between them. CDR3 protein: CASRGLAGYGYTF. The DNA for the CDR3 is TGTGCCAGCAGGGGCCTGGCGGGCTATGGCTACACCTTC.

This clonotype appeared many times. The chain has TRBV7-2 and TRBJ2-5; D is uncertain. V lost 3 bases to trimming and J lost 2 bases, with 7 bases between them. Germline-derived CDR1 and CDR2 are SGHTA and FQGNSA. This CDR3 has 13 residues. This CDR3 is CASSLANQETQYF. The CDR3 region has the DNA TGTGCCAGCAGCTTGGCCAATCAAGAGACCCAGTACTTC. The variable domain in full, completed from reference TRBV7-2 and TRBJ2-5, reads GAGVSQSPSNKVTEKGKDVELRCDPISGHTALYWYRQSLGQGLEFLIYFQGNSAPDKSGLPSDRFSAERTGGSVSTLTIQRTQQEDSAVYLCASSLANQETQYFGPGTRLLVL.

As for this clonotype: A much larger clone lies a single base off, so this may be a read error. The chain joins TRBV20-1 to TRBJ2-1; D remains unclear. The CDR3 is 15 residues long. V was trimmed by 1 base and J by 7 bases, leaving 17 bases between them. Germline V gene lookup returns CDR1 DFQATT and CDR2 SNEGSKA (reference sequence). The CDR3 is CSARASSVSVNEQFF. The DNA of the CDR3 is TGCAGTGCTAGAGCGTCCAGTGTTTCAGTGAATGAGCAGTTCTTC.

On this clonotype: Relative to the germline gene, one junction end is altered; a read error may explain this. Here the CDR3 DNA reads TGTGCCATCAGTGAACAGGGATTGGGGACTGGAGCTTTCTTT. Translated: CAISEQGLGTGAFF. The chain is built from TRBV10-3 and TRBJ1-1; TRBD1 is a possible D gene (6 bases). The CDR3 extends over 14 amino acids. The germline V gene encodes CDR1 ENHRY and CDR2 SYGVKD.

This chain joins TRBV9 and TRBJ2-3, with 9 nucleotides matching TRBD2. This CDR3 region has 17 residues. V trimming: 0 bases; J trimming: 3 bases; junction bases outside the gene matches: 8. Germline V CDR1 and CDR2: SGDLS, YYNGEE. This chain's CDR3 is CASSVVSGRGGTDTQYF. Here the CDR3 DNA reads TGTGCCAGCAGCGTAGTTAGCGGGAGAGGTGGAACAGATACGCAGTATTTT. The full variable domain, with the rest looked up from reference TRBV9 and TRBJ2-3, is DSGVTQTPKHLITATGQRVTLRCSPRSGDLSVYWYQQSLDQGLQFLIQYYNGEERAKGNILERFSAQQFPDLHSELNLSSLELGDSALYFCASSVVSGRGGTDTQYFGPGTRLTVL.

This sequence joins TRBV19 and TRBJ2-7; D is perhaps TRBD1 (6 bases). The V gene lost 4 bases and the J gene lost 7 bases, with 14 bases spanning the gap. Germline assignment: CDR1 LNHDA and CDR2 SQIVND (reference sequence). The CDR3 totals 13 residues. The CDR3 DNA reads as TGTGCCAGTAGTAACCCGGACAGTTGGGAGCAGTACTTC. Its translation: CASSNPDSWEQYF.

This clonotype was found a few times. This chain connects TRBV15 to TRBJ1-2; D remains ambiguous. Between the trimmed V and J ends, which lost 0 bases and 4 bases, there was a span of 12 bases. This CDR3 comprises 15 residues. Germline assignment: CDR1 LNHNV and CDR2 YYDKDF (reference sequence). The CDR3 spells CATSRERPSFYGYTF. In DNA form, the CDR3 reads TGTGCCACCAGCAGAGAGCGACCGTCGTTCTATGGCTACACCTTC. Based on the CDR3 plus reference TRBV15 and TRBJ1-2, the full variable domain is DAMVIQNPRYQVTQFGKPVTLSCSQTLNHNVMYWYQQKSSQAPKLLFHYYDKDFNNEADTPDNFQSRRPNTSFCFLDIRSPGLGDTAMYLCATSRERPSFYGYTFGSGTRLTVV.

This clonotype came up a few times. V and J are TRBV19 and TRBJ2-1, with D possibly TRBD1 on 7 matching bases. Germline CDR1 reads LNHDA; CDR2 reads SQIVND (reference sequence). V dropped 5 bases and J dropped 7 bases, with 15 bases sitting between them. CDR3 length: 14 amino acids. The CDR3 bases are TGTGCCAGTAGTGATGCGGGACAGTTGAATGAGCAGTTCTTC. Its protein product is CASSDAGQLNEQFF. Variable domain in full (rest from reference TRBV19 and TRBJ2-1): DGGITQSPKYLFRKEGQNVTLSCEQNLNHDAMYWYRQDPGQGLRLIYYSQIVNDFQKGDIAEGYSVSREKKESFPLTVTSAQKNPTAFYLCASSDAGQLNEQFFGPGTRLTVL.

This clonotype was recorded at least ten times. CDR3 nucleotides: TGTGCCAGCAGTGCAGGAGGGTCCTCGTCACAGTACTTC. Protein: CASSAGGSSSQYF. The J gene is TRBJ2-7, the V gene TRBV12-3 or TRBV12-4; tentatively, D is TRBD2 (6 bases). This CDR3 has 13 residues. V gave up 5 bases and J gave up 10 bases, with 18 bases separating them.

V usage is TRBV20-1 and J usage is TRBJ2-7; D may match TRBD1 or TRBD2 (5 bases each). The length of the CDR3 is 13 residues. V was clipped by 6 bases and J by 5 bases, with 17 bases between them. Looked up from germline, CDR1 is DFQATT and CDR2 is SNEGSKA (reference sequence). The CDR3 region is CSAGTEARNEQYF. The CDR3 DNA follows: TGCAGTGCGGGGACCGAAGCGAGGAACGAGCAGTACTTC.

The CDR3 region is CATSRAQDGYTF. The DNA of the CDR3 is TGTGCCACCAGCAGGGCACAGGACGGCTACACCTTC. The gene calls are TRBV15 and TRBJ1-2, with D tentatively TRBD1 (5 bases). The germline gives CDR1 LNHNV, CDR2 YYDKDF (reference sequence). The CDR3 consists of 12 residues. Trimming shortened V by 3 bases and J by 8 bases, and 10 bases separated the two germline ends.

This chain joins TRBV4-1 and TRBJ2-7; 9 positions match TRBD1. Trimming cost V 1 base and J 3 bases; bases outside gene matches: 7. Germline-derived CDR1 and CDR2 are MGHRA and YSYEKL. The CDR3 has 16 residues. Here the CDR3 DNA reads TGCGCCAGCAGCCAAGCACAGGGGGCTTGGGACTACGAGCAGTACTTC. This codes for CASSQAQGAWDYEQYF.

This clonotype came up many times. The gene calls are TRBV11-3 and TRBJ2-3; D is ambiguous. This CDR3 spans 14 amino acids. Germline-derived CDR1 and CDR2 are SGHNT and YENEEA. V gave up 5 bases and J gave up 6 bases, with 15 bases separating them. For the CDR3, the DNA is TGTGCCAGCAGCATGGGTCGTGTAAGGGATACGCAGTATTTT. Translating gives CASSMGRVRDTQYF.

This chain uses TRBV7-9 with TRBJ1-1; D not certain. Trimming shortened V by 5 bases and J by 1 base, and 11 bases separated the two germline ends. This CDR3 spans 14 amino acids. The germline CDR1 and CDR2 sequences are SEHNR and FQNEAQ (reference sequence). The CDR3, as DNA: TGTGCCAGCAGCCCTTGGAGAGGGAACACTGAAGCTTTCTTT. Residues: CASSPWRGNTEAFF.